This passage covers 16 T cell receptor beta chains from one sample sequenced in a study of blood T cells in healthy people across ages. Together with a sample-barcoded 5' primer, a J-beta primer mix was included in a second PCR lasting about 6 to 11 cycles. TCRdb re-analysed the 5' RACE reads in MiXCR, keeping a single row per CDR3 protein. This sample has 630,000 or so distinct CDR3 sequences; roughly 30% occur once, and the top ten carry 15%. Specimen: blood. Receptors were obtained from a woman older than 75 in good health.

With regard to this clonotype: It may be a read error: a sequence one base away is much more abundant. This rearrangement joins TRBV20-1 to TRBJ2-5; 13 nucleotides align to TRBD2. Germline V lookup: CDR1 DFQATT, CDR2 SNEGSKA (reference sequence). The CDR3 length is 14 residues. Losses at the gene ends were 3 bases for V and 3 bases for J; bases not matched to a gene: 1. CDR3 sequence: CSARTSGRKETQYF. CDR3 DNA: TGCAGTGCTAGGACTAGCGGGAGGAAAGAGACCCAGTACTTC.

The chain has TRBV20-1 and TRBJ1-6; D uncertain. The CDR3 extends over 17 amino acids. The germline CDR1 and CDR2 sequences are DFQATT and SNEGSKA (reference sequence). Trimming cost V 0 bases and J 0 bases, with 12 bases left between them. In nucleotides, the CDR3 is TGCAGTGCTAGAGATCAGGTTTCGAGCTCCTATAATTCACCCCTCCACTTT. This gives the protein CSARDQVSSSYNSPLHF.

The rearrangement links TRBV4-3 to TRBJ2-5; 8 nucleotides match TRBD2. The CDR3 has 17 residues. V lost 0 bases, J lost 5 bases, and 11 bases stayed unmatched. CDR1 and CDR2 (germline): LGHNA, YSLEER. The CDR3 protein is CASSQDFRTSRQETQYF. The CDR3 region has the DNA TGCGCCAGCAGCCAAGATTTTCGGACTAGCCGTCAGGAGACCCAGTACTTC.

This clonotype was seen a handful of times. The chain carries TRBV12-3 or TRBV12-4 and TRBJ1-5; D ambiguous. The V and J ends lost 5 bases and 0 bases respectively, with 5 bases between them. This CDR3 region has 13 residues. CDR3 amino acids: CASSNYSNQPQHF. The CDR3 DNA follows: TGTGCCAGCAGTAATTATAGCAATCAGCCCCAGCATTTT.

This clonotype was seen at least ten times. V gene TRBV4-3 combines with J gene TRBJ1-6; maybe TRBD1 (6 bases). The V end lost 3 bases, the J end lost 11 bases, and 23 bases lay between the germline ends. Germline-derived CDR1 and CDR2 are LGHNA and YSLEER. The CDR3 contains 17 residues. CDR3 bases: TGCGCCAGCAGCCAGGGAAGCCTGGGGGGGGGCAATACACCCCTCCACTTT. This translates into CASSQGSLGGGNTPLHF.

Details on this clonotype: Since a much larger clone is just one base distant, this may be a read error. The genes are TRBV5-5 and TRBJ2-7, with D possibly TRBD1 on 6 matching bases. Per the germline V gene, CDR1 is SGHKS and CDR2 is YYEKEE (reference sequence). The CDR3 runs to 14 residues. DNA of the CDR3: TGTGCCGGCAGCTGGGTGGGGGCGTCCTACGAGCAGTACTTC. It codes for CAGSWVGASYEQYF.

The chain combines TRBV6-5 with TRBJ1-1, with D tentatively TRBD1 (5 bases). Looked up from germline, CDR1 is MNHEY and CDR2 is SVGAGI. The CDR3 is 16 residues long. Trimming stripped 0 bases from V and 5 bases from J, with 16 bases between. CDR3 coding DNA: TGTGCCAGCAGTTACTCGATTACAGGCGCCGTGACTGAAGCTTTCTTT. As protein: CASSYSITGAVTEAFF.

At least ten counts were recorded for this clonotype. The genes are TRBV7-2 and TRBJ2-3; 9 nucleotides line up with TRBD2. CDR1 and CDR2 from the germline V gene are SGHTA and FQGNSA. This CDR3 spans 12 amino acids. V gave up 3 bases and J gave up 8 bases; unmatched junction bases: 0. Here the CDR3 DNA reads TGTGCCAGCAGCTTGACTAGCGGTACGCAGTATTTT. It translates to CASSLTSGTQYF.

Concerning this clonotype itself: This may come from a read error, since a much larger clone is one base off. The gene calls are TRBV14 and TRBJ2-5, with TRBD2 matching 12 bases. TRBJ2-1 matches the DNA end more closely, so the J call is doubtful. The CDR3 extends over 16 amino acids. Germline values: CDR1 SGHDN, CDR2 FVKESK. The CDR3: CASSPLAGGPQETQFF. In DNA form, the CDR3 reads TGTGCCAGCAGCCCCCTAGCGGGGGGGCCCCAAGAGACCCAGTTCTTC.

This clonotype was seen ten or more times. The V gene is TRBV4-1, the J gene TRBJ1-2; 9 positions agree with TRBD1. The CDR3 loop spans 16 amino acids. J gave up 2 bases and V 4 bases, and 8 bases lay outside the gene matches. Looked up from germline, CDR1 is MGHRA and CDR2 is YSYEKL. The CDR3 coding sequence is TGCGCCAGCAGCCCTTATACAGGGGGCCCCAACTATGGCTACACCTTC. Protein product: CASSPYTGGPNYGYTF.

This clonotype was observed many times. The V call is TRBV5-1, the J call TRBJ2-3, with D possibly matching TRBD2 (5 bases). There are 15 residues in the CDR3. Germline V gene data show CDR1 as SGHRS and CDR2 as YFSETQ. The V end was cut by 0 bases, the J end by 0 bases, with 8 bases between. CDR3 amino acids: CASSLGETSTDTQYF. CDR3 DNA sequence: TGCGCCAGCAGCTTGGGGGAGACTAGCACAGATACGCAGTATTTT.

This chain connects TRBV5-1 to TRBJ1-2, with 8 bases aligning to TRBD1. Germline CDR1 reads SGHRS; CDR2 reads YFSETQ. V lost 4 bases and J lost 0; bases outside the gene matches: 5. The CDR3 consists of 15 residues. The CDR3 region has the DNA TGCGCCAGCAGCGCAACGACAGGGGCTAACTATGGCTACACCTTC. This sequence encodes CASSATTGANYGYTF. Complete variable domain (other parts from reference TRBV5-1 and TRBJ1-2): KAGVTQTPRYLIKTRGQQVTLSCSPISGHRSVSWYQQTPGQGLQFLFEYFSETQRNKGNFPGRFSGRQFSNSRSEMNVSTLELGDSALYLCASSATTGANYGYTFGSGTRLTVV.

V usage is TRBV6-4 and J usage is TRBJ1-1, with D possibly matching TRBD1 (5 bases). This CDR3 has 15 residues. The V end lost 6 bases, the J end lost 4 bases, and 18 bases lay between the germline ends. Germline V CDR1 and CDR2: MRHNA, SNTAGT. CDR3 DNA sequence: TGTGCCAGCAGGGACCGGGGTGGGACCTTCACTGAAGCTTTCTTT. The encoded protein is CASRDRGGTFTEAFF.

This clonotype was seen at least ten times. The chain links TRBV12-3 or TRBV12-4 to TRBJ1-4, with a weak D call TRBD1 (6 bases). Trimming took 4 bases from V and 3 from J, leaving 9 bases between them. The CDR3 runs to 14 residues. The CDR3 coding sequence is TGTGCCAGCAGTTGGGGACACGCTAATGAAAAACTGTTTTTT. Translation: CASSWGHANEKLFF.

Concerning this clonotype itself: The junction differs from germline at one of its ends, possibly a read error. The chain is built from TRBV2 and TRBJ2-7, with D perhaps matching TRBD2 (6 bases). The germline CDR1 and CDR2 sequences are SNHLY and FYNNEI. CDR3 length: 12 residues. CDR3 loop: CASNEWGDEQYF. The CDR3 nucleotides are TGTGCCAGCAATGAATGGGGGGACGAGCAGTACTTC.

In this sample, this clonotype turned up many times. This rearrangement joins TRBV20-1 to TRBJ1-2; D unclear. Germline CDR1 is DFQATT and CDR2 is SNEGSKA (reference sequence). The V and J ends lost 0 bases and 4 bases respectively, with 9 bases between them. The CDR3 runs to 13 residues. CDR3 DNA: TGCAGTGCTAGAGATAAGCCCGGCTATGGCTACACCTTC. Amino acids: CSARDKPGYGYTF.